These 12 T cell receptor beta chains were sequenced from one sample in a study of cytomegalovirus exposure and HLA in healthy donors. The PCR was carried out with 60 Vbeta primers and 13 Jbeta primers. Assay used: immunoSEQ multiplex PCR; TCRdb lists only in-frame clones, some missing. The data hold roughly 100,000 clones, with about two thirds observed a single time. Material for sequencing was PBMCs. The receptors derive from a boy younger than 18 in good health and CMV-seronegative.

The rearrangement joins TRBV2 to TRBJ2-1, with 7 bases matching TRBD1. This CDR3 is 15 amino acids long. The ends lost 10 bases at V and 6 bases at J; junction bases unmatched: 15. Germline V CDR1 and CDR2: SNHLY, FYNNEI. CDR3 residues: CAITRRSQGSNEQFF. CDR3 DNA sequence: TGTGCCATCACAAGAAGGTCACAGGGGAGCAATGAGCAGTTCTTC.

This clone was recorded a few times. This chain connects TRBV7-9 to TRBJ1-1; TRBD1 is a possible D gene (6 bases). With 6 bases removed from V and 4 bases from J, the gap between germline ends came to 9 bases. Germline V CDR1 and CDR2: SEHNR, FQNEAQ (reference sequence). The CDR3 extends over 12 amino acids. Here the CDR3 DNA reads TGTGCCAGCAGAACAGGGAGCACTGAAGCTTTCTTT. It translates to CASRTGSTEAFF.

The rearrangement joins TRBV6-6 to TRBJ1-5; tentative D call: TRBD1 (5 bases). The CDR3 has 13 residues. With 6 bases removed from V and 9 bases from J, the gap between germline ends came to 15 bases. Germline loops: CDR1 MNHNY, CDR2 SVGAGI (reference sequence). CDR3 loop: CASSGRAGSPQHF. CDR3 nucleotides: TGTGCCAGCAGCGGCAGGGCGGGGTCGCCCCAGCATTTT.

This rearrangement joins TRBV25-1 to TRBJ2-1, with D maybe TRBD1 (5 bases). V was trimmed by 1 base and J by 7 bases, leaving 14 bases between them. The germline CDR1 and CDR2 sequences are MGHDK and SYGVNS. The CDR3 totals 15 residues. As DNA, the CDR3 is TGTGCCAGCAGTGAATTAGAAGGGGCGCGGAATGAGCAGTTCTTC. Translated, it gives CASSELEGARNEQFF.

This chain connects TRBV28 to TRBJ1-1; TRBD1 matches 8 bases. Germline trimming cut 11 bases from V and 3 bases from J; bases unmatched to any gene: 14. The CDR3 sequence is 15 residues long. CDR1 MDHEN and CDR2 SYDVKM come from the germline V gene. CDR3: CAADRDRGGYTEAFF. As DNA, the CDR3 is TGTGCCGCGGACAGAGACAGGGGAGGGTACACTGAAGCTTTCTTT.

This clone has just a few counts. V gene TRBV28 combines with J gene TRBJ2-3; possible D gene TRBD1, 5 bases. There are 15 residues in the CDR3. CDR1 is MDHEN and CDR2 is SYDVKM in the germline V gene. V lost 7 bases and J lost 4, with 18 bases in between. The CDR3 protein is CASTPAGARADTQYF. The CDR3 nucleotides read TGTGCCAGCACCCCAGCTGGGGCAAGGGCAGATACGCAGTATTTT.

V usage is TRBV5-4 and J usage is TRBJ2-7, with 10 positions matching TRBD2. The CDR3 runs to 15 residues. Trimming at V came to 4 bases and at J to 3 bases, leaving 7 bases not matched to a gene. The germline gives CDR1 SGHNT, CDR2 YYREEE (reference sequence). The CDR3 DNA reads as TGTGCCAGCAGCGTCGGGACTAGCGAGATCTACGAGCAGTACTTC. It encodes CASSVGTSEIYEQYF. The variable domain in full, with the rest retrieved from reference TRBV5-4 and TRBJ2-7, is ETGVTQSPTHLIKTRGQQVTLRCSSQSGHNTVSWYQQALGQGPQFIFQYYREEENGRGNFPPRFSGLQFPNYSSELNVNALELDDSALYLCASSVGTSEIYEQYFGPGTRLTVT.

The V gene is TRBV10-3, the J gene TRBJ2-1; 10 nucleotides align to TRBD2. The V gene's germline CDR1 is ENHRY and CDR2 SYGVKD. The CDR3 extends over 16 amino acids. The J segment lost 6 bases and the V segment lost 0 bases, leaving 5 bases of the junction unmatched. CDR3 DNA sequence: TGTGCCATCAGTGAGTCGACAAGCGGGAGGGTCAATGAGCAGTTCTTC. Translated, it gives CAISESTSGRVNEQFF.

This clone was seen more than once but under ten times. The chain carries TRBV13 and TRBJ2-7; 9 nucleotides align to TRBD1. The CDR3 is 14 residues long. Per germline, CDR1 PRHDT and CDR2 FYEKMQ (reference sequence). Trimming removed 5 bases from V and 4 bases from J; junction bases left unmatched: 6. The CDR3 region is CASSAWDRAYEQYF. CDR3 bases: TGTGCCAGCAGCGCCTGGGACAGGGCATACGAGCAGTACTTC.

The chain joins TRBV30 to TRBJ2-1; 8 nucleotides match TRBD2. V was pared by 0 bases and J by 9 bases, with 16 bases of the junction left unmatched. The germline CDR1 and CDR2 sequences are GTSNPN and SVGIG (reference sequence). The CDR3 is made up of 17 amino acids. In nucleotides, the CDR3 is TGTGCCTGGAGTGTACTCCGAACTAGCGGACCTGCCTCTGAGCAGTTCTTC. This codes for CAWSVLRTSGPASEQFF.

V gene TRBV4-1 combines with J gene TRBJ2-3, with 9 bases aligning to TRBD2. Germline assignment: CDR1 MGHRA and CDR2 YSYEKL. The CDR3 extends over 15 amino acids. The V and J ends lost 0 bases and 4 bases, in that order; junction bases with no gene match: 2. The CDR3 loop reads CASSQEIAGADTQYF. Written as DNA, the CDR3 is TGCGCCAGCAGCCAAGAAATAGCGGGAGCAGATACGCAGTATTTT.

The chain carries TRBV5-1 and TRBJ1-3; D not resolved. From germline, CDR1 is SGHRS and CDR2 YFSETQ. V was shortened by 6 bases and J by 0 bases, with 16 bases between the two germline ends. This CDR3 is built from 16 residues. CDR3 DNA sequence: TGCGCCAGCACAAAGACGGGGATTGGCTCTGGAAACACCATATATTTT. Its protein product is CASTKTGIGSGNTIYF.